This T cell receptor beta chain was captured in a study of OX40 agonist ivuxolimab in advanced cancers. Whole-study context: Two patients with cutaneous melanoma and one with hepatocellular carcinoma, three in total, showed partial responses. Regarding the study as a whole: Among expanded peripheral T cells, antigen specificity went undetermined.

Data came from immunoSEQ multiplex PCR; TCRdb stores just in-frame clones and leaves some out. The repertoire holds tens of thousands of clones, with roughly 80% as singletons. The CDR3 totals 16 residues. CDR1 LNHDA and CDR2 SQIVND come from the germline V gene (reference sequence). V gave up 4 bases and J gave up 3 bases, with 18 bases separating them. Of note for this clone: Antigen specificity is unknown.

V usage is TRBV19 and J usage is TRBJ2-5; tentative D call: TRBD2 (6 bases). The specimen was CD4+ or CD8+ T cells sorted from blood, collected in a trial of the OX40 agonist ivuxolimab. The TCR originated in an adult with an advanced solid tumor such as melanoma, head and neck, liver or kidney cancer. DNA of the CDR3: TGTGCCAGTAGTACTCTTTCCGCTGGGGGGAAAGAGACCCAGTACTTC. Its translation: CASSTLSAGGKETQYF.